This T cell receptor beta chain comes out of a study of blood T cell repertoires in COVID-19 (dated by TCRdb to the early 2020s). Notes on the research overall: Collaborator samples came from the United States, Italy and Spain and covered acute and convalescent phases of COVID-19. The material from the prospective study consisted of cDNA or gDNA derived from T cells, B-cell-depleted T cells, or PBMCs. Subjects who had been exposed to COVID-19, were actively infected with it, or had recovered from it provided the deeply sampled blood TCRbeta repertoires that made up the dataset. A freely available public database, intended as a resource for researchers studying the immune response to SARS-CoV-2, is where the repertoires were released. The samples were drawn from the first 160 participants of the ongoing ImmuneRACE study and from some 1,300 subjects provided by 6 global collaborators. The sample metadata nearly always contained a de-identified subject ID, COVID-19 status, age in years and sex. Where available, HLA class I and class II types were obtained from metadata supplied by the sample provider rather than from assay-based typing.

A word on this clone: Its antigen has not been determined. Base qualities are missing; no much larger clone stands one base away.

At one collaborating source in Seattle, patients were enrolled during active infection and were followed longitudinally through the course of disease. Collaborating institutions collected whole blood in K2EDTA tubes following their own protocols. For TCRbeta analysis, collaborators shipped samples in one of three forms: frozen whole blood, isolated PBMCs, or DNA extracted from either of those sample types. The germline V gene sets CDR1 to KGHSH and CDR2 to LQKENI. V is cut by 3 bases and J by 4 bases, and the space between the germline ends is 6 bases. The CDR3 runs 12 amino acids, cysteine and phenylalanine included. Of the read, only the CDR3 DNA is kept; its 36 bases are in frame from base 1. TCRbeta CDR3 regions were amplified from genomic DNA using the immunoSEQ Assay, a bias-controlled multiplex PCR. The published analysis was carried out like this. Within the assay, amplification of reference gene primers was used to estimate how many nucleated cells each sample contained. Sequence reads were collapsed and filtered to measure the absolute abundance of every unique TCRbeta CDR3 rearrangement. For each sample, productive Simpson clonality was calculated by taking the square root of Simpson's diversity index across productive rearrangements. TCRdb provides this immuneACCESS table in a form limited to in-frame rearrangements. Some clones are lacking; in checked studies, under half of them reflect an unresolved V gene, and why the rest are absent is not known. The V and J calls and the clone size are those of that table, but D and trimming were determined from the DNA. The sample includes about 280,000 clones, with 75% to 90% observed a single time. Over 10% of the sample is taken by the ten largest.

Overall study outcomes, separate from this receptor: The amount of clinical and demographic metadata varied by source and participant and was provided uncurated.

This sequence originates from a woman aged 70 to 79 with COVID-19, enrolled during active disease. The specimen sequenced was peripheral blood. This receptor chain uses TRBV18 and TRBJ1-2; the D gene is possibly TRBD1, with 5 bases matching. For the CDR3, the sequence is CASSPGGYGYTF. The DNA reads TGTGCCAGCTCACCCGGGGGCTATGGCTACACCTTC.